The present T cell receptor beta chain was sequenced within a study of blood T cell repertoires in COVID-19. Looking at the study overall: Samples representing acute and convalescent COVID-19 were sourced from the United States, Italy and Spain.

The germline V gene has CDR1 SGHDT and CDR2 YYEEEE. This CDR3 has 12 residues. Trimming cost V 5 bases and J 6 bases; bases outside gene matches: 4. As handled by the study authors: Reference gene primer amplification in the assay estimated nucleated cell counts. Repertoires were generated with immunoSEQ multiplex PCR, while TCRdb's copy carries only in-frame clones and drops some. For V, J and clone size, that table is used; D and trimming come from the DNA. The sample contains approximately 170,000 clones, approximately 86% of which appear only once. This rearrangement joins TRBV5-6 to TRBJ1-1; 7 bases agree with TRBD1. Sequencing input: peripheral blood. This clonotype originated in a man aged 70 or older with acute or convalescent COVID-19. CDR3 sequence (DNA): TGTGCCAGCAGTGGACAGGCCGCTGAAGCTTTCTTT. The encoded protein is CASSGQAAEAFF.